This TCR beta chain was captured by sequencing in a study of T-cell memory formation after mild COVID-19. Study-wide background: TCR clusters were mostly donor specific.

Notes on this clonotype: The antigen remains undetermined.

Whole-study findings and limits: Second-wave clones that peaked on day 37 lacked confirmed SARS-CoV-2 specificity. CD4/CD8 balance characterized clones contracting day 15 to 85, and CD4+ skew characterized later expanders.

From germline, CDR1 is SQVTM and CDR2 ANQGSEA. With 2 bases removed from V and 0 bases from J, the gap between germline ends came to 8 bases. This CDR3 is built from 15 residues. Constant-segment primers were used for 5'RACE, and the resulting TCR alpha and TCR beta cDNA libraries carried sample barcodes and UMIs. One entry per CDR3 protein, called by TCRdb with MiXCR from the 5' RACE reads. Of under 550,000 distinct CDR3 sequences in the sample, approximately 18% are singletons; the top ten hold approximately 13%. Sequenced: PBMCs or a T cell subset sorted from them (not recorded which). This chain connects TRBV29-1 to TRBJ2-6; D might be TRBD1 (6 bases). The clonotype was recovered from an adult woman who had mild COVID-19 (a few samples of this study predate the infection). Cell type and time point are not known. The CDR3 DNA reads as TGCAGCGTTGAAACAGGGAGCTCTGGGGCCAACGTCCTGACTTTC. Its protein product is CSVETGSSGANVLTF.